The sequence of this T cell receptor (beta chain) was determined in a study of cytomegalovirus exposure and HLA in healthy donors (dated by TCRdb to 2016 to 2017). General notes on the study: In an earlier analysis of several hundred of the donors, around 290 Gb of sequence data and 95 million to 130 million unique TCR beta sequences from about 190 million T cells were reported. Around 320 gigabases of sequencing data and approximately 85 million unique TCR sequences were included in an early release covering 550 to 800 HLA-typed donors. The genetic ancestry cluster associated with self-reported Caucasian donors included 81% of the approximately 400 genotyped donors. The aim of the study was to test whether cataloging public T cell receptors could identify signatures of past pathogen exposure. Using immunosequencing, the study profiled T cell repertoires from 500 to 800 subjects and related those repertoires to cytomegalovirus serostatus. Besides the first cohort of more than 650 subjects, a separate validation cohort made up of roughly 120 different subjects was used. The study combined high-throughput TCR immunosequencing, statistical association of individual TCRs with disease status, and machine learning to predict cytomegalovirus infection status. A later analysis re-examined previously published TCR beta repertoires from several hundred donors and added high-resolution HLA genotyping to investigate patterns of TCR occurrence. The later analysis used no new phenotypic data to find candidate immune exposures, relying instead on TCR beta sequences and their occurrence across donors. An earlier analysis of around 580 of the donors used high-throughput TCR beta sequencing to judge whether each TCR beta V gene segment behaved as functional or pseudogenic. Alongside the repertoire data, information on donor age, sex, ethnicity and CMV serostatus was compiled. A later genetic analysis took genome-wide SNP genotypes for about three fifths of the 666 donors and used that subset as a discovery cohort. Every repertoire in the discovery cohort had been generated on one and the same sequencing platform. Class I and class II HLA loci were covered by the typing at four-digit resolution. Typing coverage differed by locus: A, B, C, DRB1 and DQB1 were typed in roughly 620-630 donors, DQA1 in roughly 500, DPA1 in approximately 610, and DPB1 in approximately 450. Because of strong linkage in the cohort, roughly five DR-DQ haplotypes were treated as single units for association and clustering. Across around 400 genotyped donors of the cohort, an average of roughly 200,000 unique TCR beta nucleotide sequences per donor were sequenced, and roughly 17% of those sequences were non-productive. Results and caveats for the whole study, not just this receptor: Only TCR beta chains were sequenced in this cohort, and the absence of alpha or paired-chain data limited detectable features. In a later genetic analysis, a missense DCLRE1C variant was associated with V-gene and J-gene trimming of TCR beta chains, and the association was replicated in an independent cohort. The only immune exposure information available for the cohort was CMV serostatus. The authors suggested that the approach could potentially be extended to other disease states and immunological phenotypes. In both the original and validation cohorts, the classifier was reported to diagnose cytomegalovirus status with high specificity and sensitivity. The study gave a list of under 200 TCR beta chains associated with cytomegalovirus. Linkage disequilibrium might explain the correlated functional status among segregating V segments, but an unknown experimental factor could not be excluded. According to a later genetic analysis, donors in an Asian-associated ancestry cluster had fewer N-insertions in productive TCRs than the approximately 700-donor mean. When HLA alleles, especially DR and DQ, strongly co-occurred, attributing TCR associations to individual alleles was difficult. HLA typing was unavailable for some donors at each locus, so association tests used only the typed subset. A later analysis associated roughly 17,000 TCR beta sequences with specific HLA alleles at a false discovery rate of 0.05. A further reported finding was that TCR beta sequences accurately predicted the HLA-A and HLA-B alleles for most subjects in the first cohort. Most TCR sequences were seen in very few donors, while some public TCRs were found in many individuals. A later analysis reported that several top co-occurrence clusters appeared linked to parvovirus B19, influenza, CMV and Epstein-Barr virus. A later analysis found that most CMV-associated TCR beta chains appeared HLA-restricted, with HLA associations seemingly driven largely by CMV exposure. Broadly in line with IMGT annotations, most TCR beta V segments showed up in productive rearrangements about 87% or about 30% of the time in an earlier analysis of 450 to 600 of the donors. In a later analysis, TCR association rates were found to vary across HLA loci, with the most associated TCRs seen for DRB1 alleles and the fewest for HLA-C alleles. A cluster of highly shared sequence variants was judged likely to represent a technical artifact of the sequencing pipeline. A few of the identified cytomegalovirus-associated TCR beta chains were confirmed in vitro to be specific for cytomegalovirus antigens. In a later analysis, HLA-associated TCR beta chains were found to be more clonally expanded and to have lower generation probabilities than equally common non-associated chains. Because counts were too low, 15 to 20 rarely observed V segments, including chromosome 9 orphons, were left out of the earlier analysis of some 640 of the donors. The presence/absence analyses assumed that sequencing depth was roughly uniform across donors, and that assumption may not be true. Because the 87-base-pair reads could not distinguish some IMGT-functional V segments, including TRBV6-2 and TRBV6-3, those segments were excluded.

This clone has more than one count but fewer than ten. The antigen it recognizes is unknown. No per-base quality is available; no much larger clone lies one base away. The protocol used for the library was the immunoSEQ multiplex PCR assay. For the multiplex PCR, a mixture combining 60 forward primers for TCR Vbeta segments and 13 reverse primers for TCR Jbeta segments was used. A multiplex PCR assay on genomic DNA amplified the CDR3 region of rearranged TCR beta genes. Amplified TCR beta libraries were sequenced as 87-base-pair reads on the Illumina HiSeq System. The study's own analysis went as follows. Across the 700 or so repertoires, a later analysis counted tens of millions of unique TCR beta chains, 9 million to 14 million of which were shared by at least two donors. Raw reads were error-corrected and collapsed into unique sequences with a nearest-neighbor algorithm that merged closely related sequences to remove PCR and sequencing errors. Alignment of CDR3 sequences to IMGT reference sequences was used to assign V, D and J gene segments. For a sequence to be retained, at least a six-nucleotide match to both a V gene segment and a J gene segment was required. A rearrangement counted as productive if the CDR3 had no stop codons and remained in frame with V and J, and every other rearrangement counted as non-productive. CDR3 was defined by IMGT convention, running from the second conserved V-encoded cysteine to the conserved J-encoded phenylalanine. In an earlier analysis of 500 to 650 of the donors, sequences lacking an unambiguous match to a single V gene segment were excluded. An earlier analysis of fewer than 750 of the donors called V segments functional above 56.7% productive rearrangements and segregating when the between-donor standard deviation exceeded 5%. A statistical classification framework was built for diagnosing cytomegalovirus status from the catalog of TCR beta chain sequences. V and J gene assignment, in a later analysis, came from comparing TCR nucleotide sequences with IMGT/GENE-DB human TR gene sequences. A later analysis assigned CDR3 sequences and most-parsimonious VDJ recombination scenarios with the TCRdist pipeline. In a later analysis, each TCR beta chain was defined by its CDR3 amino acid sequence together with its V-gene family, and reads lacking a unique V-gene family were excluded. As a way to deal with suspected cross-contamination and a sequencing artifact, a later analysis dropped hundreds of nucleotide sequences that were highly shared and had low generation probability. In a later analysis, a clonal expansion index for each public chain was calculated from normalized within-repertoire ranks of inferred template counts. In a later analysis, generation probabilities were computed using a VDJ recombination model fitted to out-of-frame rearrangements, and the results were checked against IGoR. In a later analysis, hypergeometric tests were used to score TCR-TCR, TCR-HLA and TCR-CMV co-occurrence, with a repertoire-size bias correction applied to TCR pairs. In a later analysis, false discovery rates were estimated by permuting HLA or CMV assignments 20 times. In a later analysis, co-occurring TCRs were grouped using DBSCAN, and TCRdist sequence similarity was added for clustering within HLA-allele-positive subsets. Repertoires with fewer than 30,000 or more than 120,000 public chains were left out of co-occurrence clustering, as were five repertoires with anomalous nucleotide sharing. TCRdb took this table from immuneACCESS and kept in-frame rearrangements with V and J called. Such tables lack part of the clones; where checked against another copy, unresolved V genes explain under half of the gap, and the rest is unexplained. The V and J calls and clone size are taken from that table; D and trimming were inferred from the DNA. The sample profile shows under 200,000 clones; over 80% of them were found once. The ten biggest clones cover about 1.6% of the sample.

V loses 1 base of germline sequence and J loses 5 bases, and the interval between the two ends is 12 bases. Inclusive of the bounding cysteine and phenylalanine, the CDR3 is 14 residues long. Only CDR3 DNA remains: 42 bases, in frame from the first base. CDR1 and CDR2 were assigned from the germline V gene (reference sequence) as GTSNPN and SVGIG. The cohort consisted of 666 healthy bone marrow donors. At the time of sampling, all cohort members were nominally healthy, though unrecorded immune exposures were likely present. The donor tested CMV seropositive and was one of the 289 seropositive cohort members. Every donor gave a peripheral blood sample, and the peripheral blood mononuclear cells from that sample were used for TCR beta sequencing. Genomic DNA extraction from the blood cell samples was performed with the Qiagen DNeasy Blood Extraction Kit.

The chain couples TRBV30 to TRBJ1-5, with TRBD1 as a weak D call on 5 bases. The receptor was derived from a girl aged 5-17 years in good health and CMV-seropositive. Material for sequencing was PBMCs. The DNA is TGTGCCTGGAGTGGGTGGGGGGTGCATCAGCCCCAGCATTTT. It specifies CAWSGWGVHQPQHF.